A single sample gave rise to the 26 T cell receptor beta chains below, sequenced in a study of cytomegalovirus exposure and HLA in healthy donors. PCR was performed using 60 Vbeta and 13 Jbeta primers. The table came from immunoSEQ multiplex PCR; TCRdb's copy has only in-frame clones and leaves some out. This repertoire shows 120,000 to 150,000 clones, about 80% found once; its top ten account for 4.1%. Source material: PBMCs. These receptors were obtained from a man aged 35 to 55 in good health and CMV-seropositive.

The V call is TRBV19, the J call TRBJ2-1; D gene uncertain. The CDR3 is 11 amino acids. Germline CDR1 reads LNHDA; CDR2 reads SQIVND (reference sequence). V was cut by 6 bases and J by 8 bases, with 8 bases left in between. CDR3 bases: TGTGCCAGTAGCAACTTGTATGAGCAGTTCTTC. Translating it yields CASSNLYEQFF.

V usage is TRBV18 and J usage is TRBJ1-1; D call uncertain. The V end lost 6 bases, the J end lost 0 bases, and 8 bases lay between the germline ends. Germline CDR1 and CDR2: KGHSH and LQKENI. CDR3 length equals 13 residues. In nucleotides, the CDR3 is TGTGCCAGCTCTGAGGGCCTGAACACTGAAGCTTTCTTT. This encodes CASSEGLNTEAFF.

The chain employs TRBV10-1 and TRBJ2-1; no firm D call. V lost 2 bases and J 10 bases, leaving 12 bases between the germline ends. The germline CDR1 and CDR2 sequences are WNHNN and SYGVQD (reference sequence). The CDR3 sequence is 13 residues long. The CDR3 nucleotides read TGCGCCAGCAGTGAGACGTCCTATCGGGAGCAGTTCTTC. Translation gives CASSETSYREQFF.

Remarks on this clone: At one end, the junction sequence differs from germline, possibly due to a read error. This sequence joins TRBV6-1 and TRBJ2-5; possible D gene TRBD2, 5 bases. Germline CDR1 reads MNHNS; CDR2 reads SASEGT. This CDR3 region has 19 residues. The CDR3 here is CASSKAGPQSGVPRETQYF. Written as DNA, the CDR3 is TGTGCCAGCAGTAAAGCCGGGCCTCAAAGCGGCGTTCCGAGAGAGACCCAGTACTTC.

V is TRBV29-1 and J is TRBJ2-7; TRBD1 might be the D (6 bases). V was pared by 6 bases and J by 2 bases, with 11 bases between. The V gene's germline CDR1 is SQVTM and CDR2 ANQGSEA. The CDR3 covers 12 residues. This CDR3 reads CSVNTGPYEQYF. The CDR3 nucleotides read TGCAGCGTAAACACAGGGCCCTACGAGCAGTACTTC.

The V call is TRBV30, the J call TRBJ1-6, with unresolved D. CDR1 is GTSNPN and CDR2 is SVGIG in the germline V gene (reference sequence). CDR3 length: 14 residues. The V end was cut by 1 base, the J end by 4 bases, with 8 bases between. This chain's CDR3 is CAWSEGRYNSPLHF. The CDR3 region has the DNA TGTGCCTGGAGTGAAGGGAGGTATAATTCACCCCTCCACTTT.

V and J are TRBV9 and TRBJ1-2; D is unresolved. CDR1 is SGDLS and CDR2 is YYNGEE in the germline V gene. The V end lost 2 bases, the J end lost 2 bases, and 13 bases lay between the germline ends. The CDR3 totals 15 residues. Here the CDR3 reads CASSVGNRPNYGYTF. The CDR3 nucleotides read TGTGCCAGCAGCGTTGGAAACAGACCAAACTATGGCTACACCTTC.

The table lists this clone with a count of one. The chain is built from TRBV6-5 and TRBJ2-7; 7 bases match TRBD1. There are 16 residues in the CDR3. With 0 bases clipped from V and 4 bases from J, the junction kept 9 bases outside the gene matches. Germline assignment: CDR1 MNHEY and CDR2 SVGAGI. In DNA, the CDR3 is TGTGCCAGCAGTTACTCCCACAGGGGCTGGGGGTACGAGCAGTACTTC. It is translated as CASSYSHRGWGYEQYF.

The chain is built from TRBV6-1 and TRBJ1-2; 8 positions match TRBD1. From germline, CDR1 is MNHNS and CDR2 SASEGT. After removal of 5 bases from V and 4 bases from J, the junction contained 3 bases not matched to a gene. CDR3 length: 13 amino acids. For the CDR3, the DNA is TGTGCCAGCAGTCCGGGACAGGTCTATGGCTACACCTTC. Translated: CASSPGQVYGYTF.

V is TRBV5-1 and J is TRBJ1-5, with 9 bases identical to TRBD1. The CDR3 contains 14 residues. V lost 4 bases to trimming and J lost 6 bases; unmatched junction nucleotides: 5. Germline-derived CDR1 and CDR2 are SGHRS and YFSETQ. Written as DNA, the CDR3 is TGCGCCAGCAGCGAGACAGGGGGTTTTCAGCCCCAGCATTTT. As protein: CASSETGGFQPQHF. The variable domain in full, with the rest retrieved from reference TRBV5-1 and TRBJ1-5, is KAGVTQTPRYLIKTRGQQVTLSCSPISGHRSVSWYQQTPGQGLQFLFEYFSETQRNKGNFPGRFSGRQFSNSRSEMNVSTLELGDSALYLCASSETGGFQPQHFGDGTRLSIL.

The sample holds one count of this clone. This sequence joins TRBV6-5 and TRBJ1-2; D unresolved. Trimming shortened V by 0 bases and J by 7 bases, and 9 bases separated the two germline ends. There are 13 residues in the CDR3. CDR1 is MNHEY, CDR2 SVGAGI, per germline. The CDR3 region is CASSYSTAIGYTF. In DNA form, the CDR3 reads TGTGCCAGCAGTTACTCCACCGCGATTGGCTACACCTTC.

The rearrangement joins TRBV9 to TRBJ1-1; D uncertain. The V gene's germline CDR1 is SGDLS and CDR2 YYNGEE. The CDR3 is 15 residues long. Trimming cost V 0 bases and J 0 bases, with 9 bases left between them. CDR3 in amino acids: CASSVGPVVNTEAFF. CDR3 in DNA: TGTGCCAGCAGCGTAGGGCCAGTTGTGAACACTGAAGCTTTCTTT. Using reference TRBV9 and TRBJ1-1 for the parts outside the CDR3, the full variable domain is DSGVTQTPKHLITATGQRVTLRCSPRSGDLSVYWYQQSLDQGLQFLIQYYNGEERAKGNILERFSAQQFPDLHSELNLSSLELGDSALYFCASSVGPVVNTEAFFGQGTRLTVV.

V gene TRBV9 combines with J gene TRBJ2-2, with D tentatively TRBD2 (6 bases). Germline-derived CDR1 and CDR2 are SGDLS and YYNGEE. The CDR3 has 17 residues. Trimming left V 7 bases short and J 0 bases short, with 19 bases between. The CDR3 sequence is CASLPGTGESNTGELFF. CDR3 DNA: TGTGCCAGCCTACCCGGTACGGGGGAATCGAACACCGGGGAGCTGTTTTTT.

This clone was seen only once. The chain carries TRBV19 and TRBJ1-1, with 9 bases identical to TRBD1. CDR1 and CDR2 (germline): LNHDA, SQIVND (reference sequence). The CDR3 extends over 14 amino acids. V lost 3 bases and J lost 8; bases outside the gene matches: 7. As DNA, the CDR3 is TGTGCCAGTAGTATTCCGGGGACAGGGCCCGAAGCTTTCTTT. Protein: CASSIPGTGPEAFF.

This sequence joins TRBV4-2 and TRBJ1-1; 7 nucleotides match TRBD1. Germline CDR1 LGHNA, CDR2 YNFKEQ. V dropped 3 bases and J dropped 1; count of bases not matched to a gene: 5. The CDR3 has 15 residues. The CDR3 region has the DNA TGTGCCAGCAGCCAGACCGGACAGGAGAACACTGAAGCTTTCTTT. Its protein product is CASSQTGQENTEAFF.

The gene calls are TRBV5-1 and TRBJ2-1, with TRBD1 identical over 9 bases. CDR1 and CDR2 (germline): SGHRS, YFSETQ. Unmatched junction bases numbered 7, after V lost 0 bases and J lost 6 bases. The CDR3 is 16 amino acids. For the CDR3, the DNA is TGCGCCAGCAGCTTGGGGGTCGGGACAGGGCGCAATGAGCAGTTCTTC. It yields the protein CASSLGVGTGRNEQFF.

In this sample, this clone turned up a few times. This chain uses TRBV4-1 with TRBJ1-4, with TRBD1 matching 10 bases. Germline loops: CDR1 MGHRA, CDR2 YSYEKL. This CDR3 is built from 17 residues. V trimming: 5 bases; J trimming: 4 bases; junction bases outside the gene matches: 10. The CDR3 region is CASSTRDRGPDNEKLFF. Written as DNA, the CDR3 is TGCGCCAGCAGCACTCGGGACAGGGGACCCGATAATGAAAAACTGTTTTTT.

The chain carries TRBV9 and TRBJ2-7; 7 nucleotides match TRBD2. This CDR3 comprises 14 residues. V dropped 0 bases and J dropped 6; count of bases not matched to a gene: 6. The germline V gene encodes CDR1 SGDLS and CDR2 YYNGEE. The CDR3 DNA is TGTGCCAGCAGCGTAGGCGGGGGAACTGGCGAGCAGTACTTC. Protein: CASSVGGGTGEQYF.

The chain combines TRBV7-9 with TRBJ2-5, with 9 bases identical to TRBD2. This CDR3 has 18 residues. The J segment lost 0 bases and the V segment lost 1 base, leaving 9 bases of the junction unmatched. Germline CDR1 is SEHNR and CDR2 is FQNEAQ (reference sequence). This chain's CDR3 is CASSLGAGGNTYQETQYF. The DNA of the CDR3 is TGTGCCAGCAGCTTAGGTGCGGGAGGGAATACTTACCAAGAGACCCAGTACTTC.

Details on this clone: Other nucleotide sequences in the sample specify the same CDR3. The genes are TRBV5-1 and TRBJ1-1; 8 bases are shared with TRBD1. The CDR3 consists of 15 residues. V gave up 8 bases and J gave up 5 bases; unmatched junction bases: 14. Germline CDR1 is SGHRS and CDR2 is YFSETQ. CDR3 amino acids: CASSDLRGPETEAFF. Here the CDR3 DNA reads TGCGCCAGTAGCGACCTCAGGGGGCCTGAGACTGAAGCTTTCTTT.

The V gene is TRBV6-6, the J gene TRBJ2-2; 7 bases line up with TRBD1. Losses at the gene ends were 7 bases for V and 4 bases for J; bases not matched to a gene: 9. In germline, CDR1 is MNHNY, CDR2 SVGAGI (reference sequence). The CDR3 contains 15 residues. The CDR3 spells CASNVRDSRTGELFF. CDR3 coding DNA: TGTGCCAGCAATGTCCGGGACAGCCGCACCGGGGAGCTGTTTTTT.

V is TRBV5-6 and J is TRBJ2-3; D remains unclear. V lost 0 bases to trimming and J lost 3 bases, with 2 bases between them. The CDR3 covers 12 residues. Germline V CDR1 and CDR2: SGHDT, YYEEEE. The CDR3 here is CASSLVTDTQYF. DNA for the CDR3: TGTGCCAGCAGCTTGGTAACAGATACGCAGTATTTT.

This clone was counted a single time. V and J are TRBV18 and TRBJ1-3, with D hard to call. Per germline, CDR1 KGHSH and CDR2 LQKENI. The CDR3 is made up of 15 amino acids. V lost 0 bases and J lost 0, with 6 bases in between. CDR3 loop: CASSPPSDSGNTIYF. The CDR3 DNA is TGTGCCAGCTCACCACCCTCAGACTCTGGAAACACCATATATTTT.

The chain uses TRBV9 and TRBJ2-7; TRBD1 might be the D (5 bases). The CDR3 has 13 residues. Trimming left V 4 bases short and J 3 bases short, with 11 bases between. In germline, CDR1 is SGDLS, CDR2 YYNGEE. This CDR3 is CASSPGHLYEQYF. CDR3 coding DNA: TGTGCCAGCAGCCCAGGACACCTCTACGAGCAGTACTTC.

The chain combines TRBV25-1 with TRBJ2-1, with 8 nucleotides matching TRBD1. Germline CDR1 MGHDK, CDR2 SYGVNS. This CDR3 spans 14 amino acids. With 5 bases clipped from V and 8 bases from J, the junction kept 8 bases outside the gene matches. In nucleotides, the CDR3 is TGTGCCAGCAGTCCGACAGGGGAGTGGTATGAGCAGTTCTTC. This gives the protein CASSPTGEWYEQFF.

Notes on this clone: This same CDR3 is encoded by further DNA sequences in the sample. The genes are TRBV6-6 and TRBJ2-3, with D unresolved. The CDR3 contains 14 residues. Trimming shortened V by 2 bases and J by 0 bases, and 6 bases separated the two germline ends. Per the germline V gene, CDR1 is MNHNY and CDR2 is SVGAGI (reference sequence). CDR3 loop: CASSYPISTDTQYF. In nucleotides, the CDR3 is TGTGCCAGCAGTTACCCTATAAGCACAGATACGCAGTATTTT.